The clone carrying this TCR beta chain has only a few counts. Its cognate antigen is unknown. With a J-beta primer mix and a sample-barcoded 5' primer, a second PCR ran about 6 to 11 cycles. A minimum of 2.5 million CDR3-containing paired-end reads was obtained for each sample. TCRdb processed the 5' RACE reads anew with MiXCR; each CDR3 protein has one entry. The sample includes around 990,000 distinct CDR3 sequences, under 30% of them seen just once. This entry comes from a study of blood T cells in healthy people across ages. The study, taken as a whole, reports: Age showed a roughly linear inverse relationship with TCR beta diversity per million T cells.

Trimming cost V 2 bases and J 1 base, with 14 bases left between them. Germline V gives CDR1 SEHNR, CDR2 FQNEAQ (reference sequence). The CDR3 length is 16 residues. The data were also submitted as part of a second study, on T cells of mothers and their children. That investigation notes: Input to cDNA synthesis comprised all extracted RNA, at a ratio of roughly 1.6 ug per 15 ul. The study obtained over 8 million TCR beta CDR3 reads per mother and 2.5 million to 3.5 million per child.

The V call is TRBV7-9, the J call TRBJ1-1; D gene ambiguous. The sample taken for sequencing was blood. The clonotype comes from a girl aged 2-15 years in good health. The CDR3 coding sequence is TGTGCCAGCAGCTTAAGTCGAGGCAGAGGGAACACTGAAGCTTTCTTT. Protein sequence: CASSLSRGRGNTEAFF.